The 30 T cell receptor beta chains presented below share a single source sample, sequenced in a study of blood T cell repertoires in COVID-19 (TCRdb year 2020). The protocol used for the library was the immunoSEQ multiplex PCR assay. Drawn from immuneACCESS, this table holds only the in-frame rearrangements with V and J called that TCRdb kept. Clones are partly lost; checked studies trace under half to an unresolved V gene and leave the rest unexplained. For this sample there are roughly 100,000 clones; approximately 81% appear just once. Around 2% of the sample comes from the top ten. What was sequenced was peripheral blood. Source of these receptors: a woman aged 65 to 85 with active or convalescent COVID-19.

DNA of the CDR3: TGTGCCTGGACGCAGGGGGGAAGTCGGTATCGGGAGCAGTACTTC. This codes for CAWTQGGSRYREQYF. The rearrangement links TRBV30 to TRBJ2-7, with D perhaps TRBD1 (7 bases). Germline V gives CDR1 GTSNPN, CDR2 SVGIG (reference sequence). The CDR3 spans 15 residues. V lost 4 bases to trimming and J lost 7 bases, with 23 bases between them. Drawing the rest from reference TRBV30 and TRBJ2-7, the complete variable domain is SQTIHQWPATLVQPVGSPLSLECTVEGTSNPNLYWYRQAAGRGLQLLFYSVGIGQISSEVPQNLSASRPQDRQFILSSKKLLLSDSGFYLCAWTQGGSRYREQYFGPGTRLTVT.

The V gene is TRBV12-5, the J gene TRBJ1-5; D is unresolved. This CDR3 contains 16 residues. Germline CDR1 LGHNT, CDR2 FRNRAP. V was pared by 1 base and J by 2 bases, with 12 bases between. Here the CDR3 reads CASGLEIGSGNQPQHF. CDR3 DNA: TGTGCTAGTGGTTTGGAAATCGGGTCGGGCAATCAGCCCCAGCATTTT.

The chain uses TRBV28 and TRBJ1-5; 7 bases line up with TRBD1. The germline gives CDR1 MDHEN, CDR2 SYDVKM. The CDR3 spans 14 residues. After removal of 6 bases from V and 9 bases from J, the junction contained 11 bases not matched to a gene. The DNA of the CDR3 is TGTGCCAGCAGCTCCACAGGGGAAATGGGGCCCCAGCATTTT. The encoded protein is CASSSTGEMGPQHF.

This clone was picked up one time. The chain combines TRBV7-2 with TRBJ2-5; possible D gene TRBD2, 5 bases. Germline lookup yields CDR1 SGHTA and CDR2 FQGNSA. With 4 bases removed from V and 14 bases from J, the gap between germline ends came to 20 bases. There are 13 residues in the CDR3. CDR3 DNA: TGTGCCAGCAGCTCGCTGGACTGGGCCCCGCCCTACTTC. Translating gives CASSSLDWAPPYF.

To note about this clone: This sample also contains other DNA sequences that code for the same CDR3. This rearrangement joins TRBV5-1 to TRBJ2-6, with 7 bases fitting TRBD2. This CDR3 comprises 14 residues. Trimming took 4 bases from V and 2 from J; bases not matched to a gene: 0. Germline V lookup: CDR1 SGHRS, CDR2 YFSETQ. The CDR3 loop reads CASSGGAGANVLTF. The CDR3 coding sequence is TGCGCCAGCAGCGGGGGGGCTGGGGCCAACGTCCTGACTTTC.

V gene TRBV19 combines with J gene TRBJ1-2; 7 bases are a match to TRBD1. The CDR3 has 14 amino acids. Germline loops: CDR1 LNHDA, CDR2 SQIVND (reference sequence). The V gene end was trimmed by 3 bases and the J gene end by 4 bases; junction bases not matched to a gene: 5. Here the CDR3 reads CASSIGTEVYGYTF. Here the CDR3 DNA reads TGTGCCAGTAGTATCGGGACAGAAGTCTATGGCTACACCTTC.

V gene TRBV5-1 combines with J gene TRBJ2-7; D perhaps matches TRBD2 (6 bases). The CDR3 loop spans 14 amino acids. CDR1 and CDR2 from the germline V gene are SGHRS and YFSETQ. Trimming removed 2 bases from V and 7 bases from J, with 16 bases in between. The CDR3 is CASSFSGMGGEQYF. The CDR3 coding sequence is TGCGCCAGCAGCTTTAGCGGCATGGGAGGTGAGCAGTACTTC.

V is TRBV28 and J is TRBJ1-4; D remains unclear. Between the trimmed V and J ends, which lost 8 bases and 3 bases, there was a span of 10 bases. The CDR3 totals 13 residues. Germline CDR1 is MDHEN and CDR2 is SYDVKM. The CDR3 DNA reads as TGTGCCAGCGGTGGGCGAGCTAATGAAAAACTGTTTTTT. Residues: CASGGRANEKLFF.

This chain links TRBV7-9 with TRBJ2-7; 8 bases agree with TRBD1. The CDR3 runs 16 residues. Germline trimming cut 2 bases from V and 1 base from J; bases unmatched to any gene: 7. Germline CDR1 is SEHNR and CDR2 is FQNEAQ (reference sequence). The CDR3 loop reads CASSLLRTGSSYEQYF. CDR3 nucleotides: TGTGCCAGCAGCTTACTCAGGACAGGGAGTTCCTACGAGCAGTACTTC.

CDR3 sequence: CAWKRVRQSSSYEQYF. The CDR3 DNA is TGTGCCTGGAAACGGGTGAGACAGTCGAGCTCCTACGAGCAGTACTTC. The chain employs TRBV30 and TRBJ2-7, with D tentatively TRBD1 (5 bases). The V gene's germline CDR1 is GTSNPN and CDR2 SVGIG (reference sequence). CDR3 length equals 16 residues. The V end lost 4 bases, the J end lost 0 bases, and 19 bases lay between the germline ends.

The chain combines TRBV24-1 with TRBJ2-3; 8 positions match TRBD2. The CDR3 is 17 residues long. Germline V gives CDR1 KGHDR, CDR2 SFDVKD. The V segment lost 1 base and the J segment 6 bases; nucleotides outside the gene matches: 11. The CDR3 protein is CATSDFIAGRGKDTQYF. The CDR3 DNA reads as TGTGCCACCAGTGATTTTATAGCGGGGAGGGGTAAGGATACGCAGTATTTT.

The CDR3 spells CASSSHTESYEQYF. The CDR3 region has the DNA TGTGCCAGCAGCTCCCATACAGAGTCCTACGAGCAGTACTTC. The V gene is TRBV5-4, the J gene TRBJ2-7, with D unclear. The CDR3 is made up of 14 amino acids. V was clipped by 3 bases and J by 1 base, with 11 bases between them. Germline CDR1 is SGHNT and CDR2 is YYREEE (reference sequence).

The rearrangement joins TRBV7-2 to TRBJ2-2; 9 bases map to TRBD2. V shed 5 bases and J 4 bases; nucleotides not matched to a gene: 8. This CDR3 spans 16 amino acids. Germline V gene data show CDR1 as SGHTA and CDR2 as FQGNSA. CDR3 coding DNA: TGTGCCAGCAGCCCCTGGATAGCGGGGGTCACCGGGGAGCTGTTTTTT. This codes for CASSPWIAGVTGELFF. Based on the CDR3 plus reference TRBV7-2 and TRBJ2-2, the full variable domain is GAGVSQSPSNKVTEKGKDVELRCDPISGHTALYWYRQSLGQGLEFLIYFQGNSAPDKSGLPSDRFSAERTGGSVSTLTIQRTQQEDSAVYLCASSPWIAGVTGELFFGEGSRLTVL.

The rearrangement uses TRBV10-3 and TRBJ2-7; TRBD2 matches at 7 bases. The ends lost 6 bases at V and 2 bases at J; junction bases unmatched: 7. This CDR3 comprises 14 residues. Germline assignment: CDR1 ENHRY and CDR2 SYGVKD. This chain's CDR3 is CAIREGGGPYEQYF. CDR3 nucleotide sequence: TGTGCCATCAGAGAGGGCGGGGGACCCTACGAGCAGTACTTC.

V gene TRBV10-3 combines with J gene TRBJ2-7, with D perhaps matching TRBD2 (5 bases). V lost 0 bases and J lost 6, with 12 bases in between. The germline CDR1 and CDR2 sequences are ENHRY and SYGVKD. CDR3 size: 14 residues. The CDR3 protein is CAISESRPGSEQYF. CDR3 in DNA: TGTGCCATCAGTGAGTCAAGGCCTGGGAGCGAGCAGTACTTC.

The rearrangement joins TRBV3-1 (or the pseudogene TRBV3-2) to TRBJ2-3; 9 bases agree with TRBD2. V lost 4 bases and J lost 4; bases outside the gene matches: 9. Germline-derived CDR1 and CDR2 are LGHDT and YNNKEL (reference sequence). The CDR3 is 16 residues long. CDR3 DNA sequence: TGTGCCAGCAGCCGAGCGGGAGGCGGCCAGGCAGATACGCAGTATTTT. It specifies CASSRAGGGQADTQYF.

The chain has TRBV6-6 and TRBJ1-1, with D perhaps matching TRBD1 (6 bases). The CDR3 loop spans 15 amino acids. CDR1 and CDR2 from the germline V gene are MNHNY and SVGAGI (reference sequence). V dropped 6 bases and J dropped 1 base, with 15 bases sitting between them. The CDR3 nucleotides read TGTGCCAGCAGGCCACCGACAGGACCGAACACTGAAGCTTTCTTT. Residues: CASRPPTGPNTEAFF.

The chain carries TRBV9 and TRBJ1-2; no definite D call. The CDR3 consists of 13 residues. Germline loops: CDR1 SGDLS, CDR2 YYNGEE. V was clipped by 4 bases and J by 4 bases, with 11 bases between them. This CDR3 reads CASSQAQLYGYTF. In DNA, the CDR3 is TGTGCCAGCAGCCAGGCACAGCTCTATGGCTACACCTTC.

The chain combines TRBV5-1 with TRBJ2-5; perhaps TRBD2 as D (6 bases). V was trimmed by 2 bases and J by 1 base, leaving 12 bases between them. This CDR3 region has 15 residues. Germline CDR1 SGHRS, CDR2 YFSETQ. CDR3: CASSFDGGPQETQYF. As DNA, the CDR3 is TGCGCCAGCAGCTTCGACGGGGGACCCCAAGAGACCCAGTACTTC.

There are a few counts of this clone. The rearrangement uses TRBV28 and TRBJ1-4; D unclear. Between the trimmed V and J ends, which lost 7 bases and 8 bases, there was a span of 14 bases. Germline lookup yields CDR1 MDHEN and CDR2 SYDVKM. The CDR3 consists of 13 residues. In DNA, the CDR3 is TGTGCCAGCACGACGGCGGGAGGCGAAAAACTGTTTTTT. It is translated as CASTTAGGEKLFF.

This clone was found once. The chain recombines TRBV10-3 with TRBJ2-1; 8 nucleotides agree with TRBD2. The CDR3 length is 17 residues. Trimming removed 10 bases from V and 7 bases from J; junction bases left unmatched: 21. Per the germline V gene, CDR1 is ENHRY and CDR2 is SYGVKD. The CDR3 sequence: CATARDPAGGLGNEQFF. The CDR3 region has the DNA TGTGCCACCGCACGTGACCCCGCGGGAGGCCTGGGAAATGAGCAGTTCTTC.

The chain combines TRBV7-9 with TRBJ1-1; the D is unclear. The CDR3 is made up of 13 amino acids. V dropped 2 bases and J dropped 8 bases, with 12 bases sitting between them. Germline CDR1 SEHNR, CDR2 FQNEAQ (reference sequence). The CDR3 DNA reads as TGTGCCAGCAGCTTACGAACCCATGGCGAAGCTTTCTTT. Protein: CASSLRTHGEAFF.

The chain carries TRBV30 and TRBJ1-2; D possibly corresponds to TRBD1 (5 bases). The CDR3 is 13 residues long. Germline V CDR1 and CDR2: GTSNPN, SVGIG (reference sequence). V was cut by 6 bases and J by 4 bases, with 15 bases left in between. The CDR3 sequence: CACTGDLSYGYTF. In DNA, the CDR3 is TGTGCCTGCACGGGGGATTTAAGCTATGGCTACACCTTC.

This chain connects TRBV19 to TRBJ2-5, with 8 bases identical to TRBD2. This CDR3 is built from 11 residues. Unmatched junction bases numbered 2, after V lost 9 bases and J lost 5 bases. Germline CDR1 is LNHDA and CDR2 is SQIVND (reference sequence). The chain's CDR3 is CASRGGETQYF. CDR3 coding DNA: TGTGCCAGCCGGGGGGGCGAGACCCAGTACTTC.

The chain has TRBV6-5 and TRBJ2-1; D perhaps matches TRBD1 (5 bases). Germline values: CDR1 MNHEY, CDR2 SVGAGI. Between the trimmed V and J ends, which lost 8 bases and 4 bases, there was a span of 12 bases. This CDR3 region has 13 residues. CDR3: CASGSQVYNEQFF. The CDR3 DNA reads TGTGCCAGCGGATCACAGGTTTACAATGAGCAGTTCTTC.

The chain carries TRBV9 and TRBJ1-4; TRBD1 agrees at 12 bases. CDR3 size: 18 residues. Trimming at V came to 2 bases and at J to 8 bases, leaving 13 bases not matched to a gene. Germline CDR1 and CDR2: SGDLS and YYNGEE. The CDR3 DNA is TGTGCCAGCAGCGTCGGCCAGGGACAGGGGGCCGCGGGGGAAAAACTGTTTTTT. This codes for CASSVGQGQGAAGEKLFF.

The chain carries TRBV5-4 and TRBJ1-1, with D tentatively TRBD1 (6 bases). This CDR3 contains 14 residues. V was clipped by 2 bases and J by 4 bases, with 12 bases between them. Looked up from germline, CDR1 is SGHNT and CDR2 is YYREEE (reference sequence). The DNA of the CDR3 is TGTGCCAGCAGCTTTATAGACAGGCCCACTGAAGCTTTCTTT. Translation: CASSFIDRPTEAFF.

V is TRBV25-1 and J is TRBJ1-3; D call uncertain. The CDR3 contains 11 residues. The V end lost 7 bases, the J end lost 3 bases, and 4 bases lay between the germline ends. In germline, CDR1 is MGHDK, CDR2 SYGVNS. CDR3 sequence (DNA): TGTGCCAGCATAAATGGAAACACCATATATTTT. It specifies CASINGNTIYF.

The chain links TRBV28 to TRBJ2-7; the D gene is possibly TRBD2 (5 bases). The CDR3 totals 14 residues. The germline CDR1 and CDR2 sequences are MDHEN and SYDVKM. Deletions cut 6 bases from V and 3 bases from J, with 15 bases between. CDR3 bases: TGTGCCAGCAGATCCTCGGACTCCTACTACGAGCAGTACTTC. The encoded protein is CASRSSDSYYEQYF.

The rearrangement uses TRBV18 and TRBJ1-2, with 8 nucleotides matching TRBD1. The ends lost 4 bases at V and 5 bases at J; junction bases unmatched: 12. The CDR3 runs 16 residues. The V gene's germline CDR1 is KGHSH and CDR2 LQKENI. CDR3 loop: CASSRNSGTGEYGYTF. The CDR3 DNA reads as TGTGCCAGCTCACGAAATTCCGGGACAGGCGAATATGGCTACACCTTC.